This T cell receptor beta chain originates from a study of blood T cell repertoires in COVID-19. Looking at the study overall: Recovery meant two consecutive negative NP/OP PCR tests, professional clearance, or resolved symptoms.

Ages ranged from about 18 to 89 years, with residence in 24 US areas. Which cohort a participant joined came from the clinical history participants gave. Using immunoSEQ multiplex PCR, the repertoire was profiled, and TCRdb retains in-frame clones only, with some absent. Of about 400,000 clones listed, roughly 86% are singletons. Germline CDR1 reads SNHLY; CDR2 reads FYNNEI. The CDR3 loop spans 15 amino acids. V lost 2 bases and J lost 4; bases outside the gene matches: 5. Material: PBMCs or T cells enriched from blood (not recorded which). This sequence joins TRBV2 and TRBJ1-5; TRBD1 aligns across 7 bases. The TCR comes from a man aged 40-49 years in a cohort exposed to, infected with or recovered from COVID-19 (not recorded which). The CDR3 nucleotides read TGTGCCAGCAGTGAATTGGACAGGAGTAATCAGCCCCAGCATTTT. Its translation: CASSELDRSNQPQHF.